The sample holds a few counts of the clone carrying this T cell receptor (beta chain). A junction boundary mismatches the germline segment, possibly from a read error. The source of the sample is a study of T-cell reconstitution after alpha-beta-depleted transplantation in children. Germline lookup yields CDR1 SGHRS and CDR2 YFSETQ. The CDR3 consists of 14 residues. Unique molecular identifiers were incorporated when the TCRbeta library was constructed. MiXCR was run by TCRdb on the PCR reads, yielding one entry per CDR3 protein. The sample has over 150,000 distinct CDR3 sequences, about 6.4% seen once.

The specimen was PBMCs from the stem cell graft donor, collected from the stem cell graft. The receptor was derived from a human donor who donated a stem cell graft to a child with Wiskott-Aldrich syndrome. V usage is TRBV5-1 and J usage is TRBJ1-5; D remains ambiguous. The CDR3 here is CASSLESSNQPQHF. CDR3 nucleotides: TGCGCCAGCAGTTTGGAAAGTAGCAATCAGCCCCAGCATTTT.